The source of this T cell receptor (beta chain) is a study of T cells in localized non-small cell lung cancer. The assay was immunoSEQ multiplex PCR, and TCRdb's table has in-frame clones only and misses some. Of some 53,000 clones in the sample, 86% were seen once. There are 18 residues in the CDR3. V lost 2 bases, J lost 7 bases, and 18 bases stayed unmatched. Germline V gene data show CDR1 as SGHRS and CDR2 as YFSETQ. This clone came up once. The receptor's source is a male donor aged 60 or over with stage III squamous cell lung carcinoma. The sequencing used peripheral blood, collected before any cancer treatment. V is TRBV5-1 and J is TRBJ2-3; the match to TRBD2 covers 8 bases. The CDR3 reads CASSFGITSGTSKNTQYF. The CDR3 DNA sequence: TGCGCCAGCAGCTTTGGTATAACTAGCGGCACCTCCAAAAATACGCAGTATTTT.